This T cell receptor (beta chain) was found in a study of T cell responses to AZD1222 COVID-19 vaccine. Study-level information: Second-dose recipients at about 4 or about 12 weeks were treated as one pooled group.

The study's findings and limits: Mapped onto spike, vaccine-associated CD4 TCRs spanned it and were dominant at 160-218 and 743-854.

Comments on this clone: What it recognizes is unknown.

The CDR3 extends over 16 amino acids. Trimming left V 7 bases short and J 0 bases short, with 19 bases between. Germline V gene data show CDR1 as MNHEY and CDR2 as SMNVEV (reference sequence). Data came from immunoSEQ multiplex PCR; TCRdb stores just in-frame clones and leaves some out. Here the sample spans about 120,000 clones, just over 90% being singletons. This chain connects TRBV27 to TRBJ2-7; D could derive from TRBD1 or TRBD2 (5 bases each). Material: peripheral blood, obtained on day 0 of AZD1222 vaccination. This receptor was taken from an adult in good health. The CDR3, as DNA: TGTGCCAGCACGAAAAATAAGGGACCAACCTCCTACGAGCAGTACTTC. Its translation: CASTKNKGPTSYEQYF.